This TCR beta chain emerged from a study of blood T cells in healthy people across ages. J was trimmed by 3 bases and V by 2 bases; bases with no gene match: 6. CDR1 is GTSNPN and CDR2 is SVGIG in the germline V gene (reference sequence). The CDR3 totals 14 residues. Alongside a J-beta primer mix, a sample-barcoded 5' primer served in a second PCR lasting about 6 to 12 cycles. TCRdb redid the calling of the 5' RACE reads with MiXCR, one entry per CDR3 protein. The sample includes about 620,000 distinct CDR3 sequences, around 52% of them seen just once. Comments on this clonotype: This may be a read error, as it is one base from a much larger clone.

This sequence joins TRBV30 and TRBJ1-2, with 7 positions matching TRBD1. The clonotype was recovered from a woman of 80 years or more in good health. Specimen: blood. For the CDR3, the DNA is TGTGCCTGGAGTAGGGACAGAGCTGACTATGGCTACACCTTC. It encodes CAWSRDRADYGYTF.